This entry lists 17 T cell receptor beta chains sequenced from one sample in a study of CD8 T cells in Susac syndrome. Reverse transcription of about 0.5 to 1 ug RNA used random hexamers. TCRdb passed the immunoSEQ multiplex PCR reads through MiXCR, listing each CDR3 protein once. The profile shows about 100,000 distinct CDR3 sequences, 95% of them singletons. Sequenced sample: CD8+ T cells from PBMCs. The origin of the receptors is a human donor with Susac syndrome.

V and J are TRBV6-2 or TRBV6-3 and TRBJ2-6, with no clear D. Germline CDR1 and CDR2: MNHEY and SVGEGT. The CDR3 consists of 15 residues. The V end was cut by 4 bases, the J end by 0 bases, with 7 bases between. The CDR3 here is CASSSPSSGANVLTF. For the CDR3, the DNA is TGTGCCAGCAGTTCACCAAGCTCTGGGGCCAACGTCCTGACTTTC.

The rearrangement links TRBV20-1 to TRBJ2-1, with 8 bases identical to TRBD2. The CDR3 is 14 residues long. V lost 8 bases to trimming and J lost 9 bases; unmatched junction nucleotides: 15. The germline CDR1 and CDR2 sequences are DFQATT and SNEGSKA (reference sequence). Here the CDR3 reads CSFQAGDLYGEQFF. The CDR3 bases are TGCAGTTTCCAAGCGGGAGACCTGTATGGTGAGCAGTTCTTC.

The rearrangement joins TRBV12-3 or TRBV12-4 to TRBJ2-1, with 8 bases lining up with TRBD1. V was clipped by 6 bases and J by 7 bases; unmatched bases: 8. The CDR3 sequence is 14 residues long. The CDR3 sequence: CASSEYDRGNEQFF. DNA for the CDR3: TGTGCCAGCAGCGAATACGACAGGGGTAATGAGCAGTTCTTC.

The V gene is TRBV7-3, the J gene TRBJ2-1, with TRBD2 identical over 8 bases. The CDR3 length is 16 residues. J lost 2 bases, V lost 0 bases, and 3 bases had no gene match. CDR1 and CDR2 (germline): SGHTA, FQGTGA. The CDR3 here is CASSLTSGGAYNEQFF. The CDR3 nucleotides read TGTGCCAGCAGCTTAACGTCGGGGGGGGCCTACAATGAGCAGTTCTTC.

This clonotype has only one observation. The chain links TRBV29-1 to TRBJ1-2; 9 bases match TRBD1. The CDR3 has 16 amino acids. V lost 7 bases, J lost 2 bases, and 14 bases stayed unmatched. Germline V gene data show CDR1 as SQVTM and CDR2 as ANQGSEA. The CDR3 sequence is CSAEGDREVPNYGYTF. The CDR3 nucleotides read TGCAGCGCCGAGGGGGACAGGGAAGTCCCGAACTATGGCTACACCTTC.

The gene calls are TRBV12-3 or TRBV12-4 and TRBJ1-5; TRBD1 matches 7 bases. This CDR3 spans 15 amino acids. Losses at the gene ends were 0 bases for V and 6 bases for J; bases not matched to a gene: 5. The CDR3 loop reads CASSLALAGGQPQHF. The CDR3 region has the DNA TGTGCCAGCAGTTTAGCGCTGGCAGGGGGTCAGCCCCAGCATTTT.

The CDR3 protein is CASSQLRGRCNQPQHF. CDR3 bases: TGCGCCAGCAGTCAATTGAGGGGCCGATGCAATCAGCCCCAGCATTTT. This chain joins TRBV23-1 and TRBJ1-5, with a tentative D call TRBD1 (5 bases). TRBV23-1 is labeled an ORF, and its function is uncertain. This CDR3 comprises 16 residues. V was trimmed by 1 base and J by 2 bases, leaving 12 bases between them.

The V gene is TRBV28, the J gene TRBJ1-1, with D uncertain. CDR1 MDHEN and CDR2 SYDVKM come from the germline V gene. The CDR3 is 11 amino acids. V lost 6 bases and J 2 bases, leaving 4 bases between the germline ends. CDR3 protein: CASRINTEAFF. In DNA, the CDR3 is TGTGCCAGCAGGATCAACACTGAAGCTTTCTTT. The full variable domain, in which reference TRBV28 and TRBJ1-1 provide the parts outside the CDR3, is DVKVTQSSRYLVKRTGEKVFLECVQDMDHENMFWYRQDPGLGLRLIYFSYDVKMKEKGDIPEGYSVSREKKERFSLILESASTNQTSMYLCASRINTEAFFGQGTRLTVV.

The chain carries TRBV27 and TRBJ1-1; 10 nucleotides agree with TRBD1. The CDR3 consists of 13 residues. V lost 3 bases to trimming and J lost 11 bases; unmatched junction nucleotides: 6. Germline CDR1 and CDR2: MNHEY and SMNVEV (reference sequence). The CDR3 sequence: CASSFPGTGDAFF. In nucleotides, the CDR3 is TGTGCCAGCAGTTTCCCCGGGACAGGGGACGCTTTCTTT.

This chain connects TRBV27 to TRBJ2-5; no clear D gene. The V gene's germline CDR1 is MNHEY and CDR2 SMNVEV (reference sequence). Trimming left V 3 bases short and J 4 bases short, with 9 bases between. CDR3 length equals 13 residues. The CDR3 DNA sequence: TGTGCCAGCAGTTTGGAGTGGGGAGAGACCCAGTACTTC. Its protein is CASSLEWGETQYF.

In DNA, the CDR3 is TGTGCCAGCAGCGTCGCTAGCGGCCAGGAAACCGAGTACTTC. Its translation is CASSVASGQETEYF. This sequence joins TRBV6-5 and TRBJ2-5; 7 bases line up with TRBD2. Germline-derived CDR1 and CDR2 are MNHEY and SVGAGI. The CDR3 runs to 14 residues. The ends lost 6 bases at V and 12 bases at J; junction bases unmatched: 16.

The chain carries TRBV6-5 and TRBJ2-2; D may match TRBD1 or TRBD2 (5 bases each). From germline, CDR1 is MNHEY and CDR2 SVGAGI. CDR3 length: 14 residues. The V end was cut by 6 bases, the J end by 7 bases, with 15 bases between. The CDR3 reads CASRRTQGVGELFF. The CDR3 DNA reads as TGTGCCAGCAGAAGGACTCAGGGCGTCGGGGAGCTGTTTTTT.

The V gene is TRBV27, the J gene TRBJ2-5; no clear D. Germline V gene lookup returns CDR1 MNHEY and CDR2 SMNVEV (reference sequence). V lost 6 bases and J 5 bases, leaving 13 bases between the germline ends. The CDR3 extends over 13 amino acids. CDR3 DNA sequence: TGTGCCAGCAGAAATCAAGAGGAGGAGACCCAGTACTTC. It encodes CASRNQEEETQYF.

The chain carries TRBV29-1 and TRBJ2-5, with D perhaps matching TRBD1 or TRBD2 (5 bases each). Germline assignment: CDR1 SQVTM and CDR2 ANQGSEA. V was shortened by 4 bases and J by 3 bases, with 9 bases between the two germline ends. This CDR3 is built from 12 residues. CDR3 DNA sequence: TGCAGCGTTGGAGGGGAAGAAGAGACCCAGTACTTC. It yields the protein CSVGGEEETQYF. Looking up the rest from reference TRBV29-1 and TRBJ2-5 gives the full variable domain: SAVISQKPSRDICQRGTSLTIQCQVDSQVTMMFWYRQQPGQSLTLIATANQGSEATYESGFVIDKFPISRPNLTFSTLTVSNMSPEDSSIYLCSVGGEEETQYFGPGTRLLVL.

CDR3 amino acids: CSAREGTGYTF. Written as DNA, the CDR3 is TGCAGTGCTAGAGAAGGGACAGGCTACACCTTC. The genes are TRBV20-1 and TRBJ1-2; tentative D call: TRBD1 (6 bases). This CDR3 spans 11 amino acids. Germline values: CDR1 DFQATT, CDR2 SNEGSKA (reference sequence). Trimming removed 0 bases from V and 8 bases from J, with 7 bases in between.

The V and J genes are TRBV18 and TRBJ1-5; D is uncertain. Germline CDR1 and CDR2: KGHSH and LQKENI. This CDR3 spans 13 amino acids. Trimming pared 3 bases from V and 3 bases from J, leaving 6 bases between. CDR3 sequence reads: CASSPQVNQPQHF. The DNA for the CDR3 is TGTGCCAGCTCACCGCAGGTCAATCAGCCCCAGCATTTT.

This clonotype was counted a single time. The genes are TRBV19 and TRBJ2-4; 7 nucleotides align to TRBD2. The J segment lost 2 bases and the V segment lost 5 bases, leaving 3 bases of the junction unmatched. This CDR3 comprises 14 residues. Per germline, CDR1 LNHDA and CDR2 SQIVND (reference sequence). Here the CDR3 reads CASSWGGPKNIQYF. Written as DNA, the CDR3 is TGTGCCAGTAGTTGGGGGGGACCCAAAAACATTCAGTACTTC.